Each of the 14 T cell receptor beta chains below was sequenced from the same sample in a study of graft-versus-host responses after intestinal transplantation. TCRdb's table, derived via immunoSEQ multiplex PCR, lists solely in-frame clones and lacks some. The sample gives over 85,000 clones, around 93% of which show up once; approximately 0.2% is in the top ten. Their target antigens are unknown. The sequencing used unstimulated CD4+ T cells sorted from spleen or lymph node cells, collected before transplant. The receptors originated from a human donor who was the organ donor for an intestinal transplant.

The CDR3 region is CASSGQGGSNQPQHF. DNA of the CDR3: TGTGCCAGCTCAGGGCAGGGCGGTAGCAATCAGCCCCAGCATTTT. The chain links TRBV18 to TRBJ1-5, with a possible D match to TRBD1 (5 bases). Germline loops: CDR1 KGHSH, CDR2 LQKENI. This CDR3 contains 15 residues. Trimming removed 5 bases at V and 0 bases at J, with 11 bases between.

The chain has TRBV28 and TRBJ1-2, with D possibly being TRBD1 (6 bases). The V gene's germline CDR1 is MDHEN and CDR2 SYDVKM. The CDR3 runs 15 residues. Trimming removed 6 bases at V and 4 bases at J, with 18 bases between. The chain's CDR3 is CASRNPGHEAYGYTF. Here the CDR3 DNA reads TGTGCCAGCAGGAACCCGGGACATGAAGCCTATGGCTACACCTTC.

The chain joins TRBV6-6 to TRBJ2-5; D is possibly TRBD2 (7 bases). This CDR3 region has 13 residues. Per the germline V gene, CDR1 is MNHNY and CDR2 is SVGAGI (reference sequence). Trimming left V 4 bases short and J 4 bases short, with 10 bases between. CDR3 sequence: CASSLRGGETQYF. CDR3 in DNA: TGTGCCAGCAGTTTGAGGGGGGGAGAGACCCAGTACTTC.

The rearrangement links TRBV6-9 to TRBJ1-3; a weak D match, TRBD1 (6 bases). From germline, CDR1 is MNHGY and CDR2 SVAAGI. The CDR3 has 14 amino acids. V dropped 3 bases and J dropped 4 bases, with 10 bases sitting between them. CDR3 sequence (DNA): TGTGCCAGCAGTTACTCTGACAGGGGAAACACCATATATTTT. It yields the protein CASSYSDRGNTIYF.

The chain carries TRBV15 and TRBJ1-4; 7 bases agree with TRBD1. V gave up 3 bases and J gave up 3 bases; unmatched junction bases: 7. This CDR3 region has 16 residues. Germline V gene sequence: CDR1 LNHNV, CDR2 YYDKDF (reference sequence). CDR3 residues: CATSRATGLPNEKLFF. The CDR3 bases are TGTGCCACCAGCAGGGCGACAGGGCTGCCTAATGAAAAACTGTTTTTT.

The V gene is TRBV6-1, the J gene TRBJ2-3, with unresolved D. V dropped 7 bases and J dropped 0 bases, with 11 bases sitting between them. The CDR3 length is 14 residues. Germline CDR1 MNHNS, CDR2 SASEGT. CDR3 loop: CASTLVGSTDTQYF. The CDR3, as DNA: TGTGCCAGCACCTTAGTGGGTAGCACAGATACGCAGTATTTT.

This clone was picked up one time. The chain recombines TRBV4-3 with TRBJ2-7; weak D call: TRBD2 (6 bases). Germline lookup yields CDR1 LGHNA and CDR2 YSLEER. CDR3 size: 15 residues. V was cut by 0 bases and J by 0 bases, with 9 bases left in between. The CDR3 here is CASSQELGSSYEQYF. The CDR3 DNA reads TGCGCCAGCAGCCAAGAACTCGGGAGCTCCTACGAGCAGTACTTC.

The rearrangement joins TRBV11-1 to TRBJ2-7; possibly TRBD2 for D (5 bases). The germline V gene has CDR1 SGHAT and CDR2 FQDESV (reference sequence). The V end was cut by 3 bases, the J end by 6 bases, with 15 bases between. The CDR3 spans 14 residues. The CDR3 nucleotides read TGTGCCAGCAGCTTTTCTAGAGGGTTGGGCGAGCAGTACTTC. This sequence encodes CASSFSRGLGEQYF.

The chain couples TRBV6-5 to TRBJ2-7; tentative D call: TRBD1 (6 bases). Germline assignment: CDR1 MNHEY and CDR2 SVGAGI. This CDR3 contains 15 residues. The germline V and J ends were trimmed by 6 bases and 0 bases, with 15 bases remaining between them. CDR3 bases: TGTGCCAGCAGGGCACACAGGGAAAGCTCCTACGAGCAGTACTTC. It is translated as CASRAHRESSYEQYF.

The J gene is TRBJ2-3, the V gene TRBV5-1; 7 positions agree with TRBD2. The CDR3 extends over 16 amino acids. V shed 3 bases and J 4 bases; nucleotides not matched to a gene: 11. The germline V gene encodes CDR1 SGHRS and CDR2 YFSETQ. CDR3 sequence (DNA): TGCGCCAGCAGCTGGAGACTAGCTCAAGGTTCAGATACGCAGTATTTT. Amino acid sequence: CASSWRLAQGSDTQYF.

This chain connects TRBV6-1 to TRBJ1-1; 7 bases are shared with TRBD1. This CDR3 is built from 15 residues. Germline lookup yields CDR1 MNHNS and CDR2 SASEGT. Germline trimming cut 5 bases from V and 3 bases from J; bases unmatched to any gene: 9. CDR3 in DNA: TGTGCCAGCAGTTCATGGACAGGCCAGGACACTGAAGCTTTCTTT. Its protein product is CASSSWTGQDTEAFF.

V and J are TRBV12-2 and TRBJ2-1. TRBV12-2 is labeled a pseudogene. The CDR3 is 15 residues long. The CDR3 protein is CASRLESRRSNEQFF. The DNA for the CDR3 is TGTGCAAGTCGCTTAGAATCCCGACGCAGCAATGAGCAGTTCTTC.

Worth noting for this clone: One end of the junction does not line up with germline, which may come from a read error. The rearrangement links TRBV27 to TRBJ1-2; 8 positions agree with TRBD1. The CDR3 runs 16 residues. The germline V gene has CDR1 MNHEY and CDR2 SMNVEV (reference sequence). In DNA form, the CDR3 reads TGTGCCAGCAGTTCCCTCGGGGCAGGGGGCGCGGGAGGCTGCACCTTC. It is translated as CASSSLGAGGAGGCTF.

This chain connects TRBV18 to TRBJ2-1, with D possibly TRBD1 on 5 matching bases. The V end was cut by 4 bases, the J end by 2 bases, with 15 bases between. Germline CDR1 reads KGHSH; CDR2 reads LQKENI. The CDR3 runs 16 residues. The CDR3 loop reads CASSRLAQATYNEQFF. Here the CDR3 DNA reads TGTGCCAGCTCACGACTTGCACAGGCTACCTACAATGAGCAGTTCTTC.